Listed below are T cell receptor beta chains from one sample, sequenced in a study of CD8+ T cells in alopecia areata. TCRdb's copy holds only in-frame clones and misses some; the assay was immunoSEQ multiplex PCR. This sample has around 270,000 clones, with about three fifths found just once. The sequencing here drew on CD4+ T cells sorted from blood, taken at week 24, from a patient treated with tofacitinib. All receptors come from a human donor with alopecia areata. Both conserved end residues are part of each CDR3. The D gene is left open where the match is weak. Only some rows state a clone size, as once, few, many or a class for expanded clones.

clone_size	v_call	j_call	cdr3_length	d_call	cdr3_nt	cdr3_aa
few	TRBV6-5	TRBJ1-2	13	.	TGTGCCAGCAGACTAGGGACGGCCCCGGGCTACACCTTC	CASRLGTAPGYTF
few	TRBV7-9	TRBJ1-6	15	TRBD1	TGTGCCAGCGGGGGCGCTACAGGGGCGGATTCACCCCTCCACTTT	CASGGATGADSPLHF
.	TRBV15	TRBJ2-7	14	.	TGTGCCACCAGCCGAGGACAGTTGTCCTACGAGCAGTACTTC	CATSRGQLSYEQYF
few	TRBV15	TRBJ2-5	13	.	TGTGCCACCAGCAGAGATCAGGCGGAGACCCAGTACTTC	CATSRDQAETQYF
few	TRBV10-3	TRBJ2-3	11	.	TGTGCCATCAGGTGGACAGATACGCAGTATTTT	CAIRWTDTQYF
.	TRBV6-1	TRBJ2-7	13	.	TGTGCCAGCAGTCGGACAGCCCCCTACGAGCAGTACTTC	CASSRTAPYEQYF
few	TRBV29-1	TRBJ2-1	11	TRBD1	TGCAGCGTTGATGGACAGGGAGAGCAGTTCTTC	CSVDGQGEQFF
.	TRBV4-2	TRBJ1-2	17	.	TGTGCCAGCAGCCAAGTTATCGACCGGACTGCCCGAGCCGGCTACACCTTC	CASSQVIDRTARAGYTF
.	TRBV4-1	TRBJ2-3	18	TRBD2	TGCGCCAGCAGCCGCAGGACTAGCGGGGGGGCGGGCACAGATACGCAGTATTTT	CASSRRTSGGAGTDTQYF
.	TRBV7-7	TRBJ2-1	15	TRBD2	TGTGCTAGCAGCGCCCTAGCGGGGGAGTACAATGAGCAGTTCTTC	CASSALAGEYNEQFF